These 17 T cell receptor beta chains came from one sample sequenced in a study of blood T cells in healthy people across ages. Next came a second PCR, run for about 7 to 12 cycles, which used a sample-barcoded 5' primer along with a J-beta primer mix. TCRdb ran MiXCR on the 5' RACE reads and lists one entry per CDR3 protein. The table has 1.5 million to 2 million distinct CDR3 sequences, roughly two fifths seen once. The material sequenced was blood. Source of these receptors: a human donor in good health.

CDR3: CASGTSRGGEQFF. In nucleotides, the CDR3 is TGTGCCAGCGGGACTAGTAGAGGGGGTGAGCAGTTCTTC. This chain joins TRBV27 and TRBJ2-1, with 8 bases identical to TRBD2. CDR3 size: 13 residues. After removal of 8 bases from V and 9 bases from J, the junction contained 9 bases not matched to a gene. Germline CDR1 is MNHEY and CDR2 is SMNVEV (reference sequence).

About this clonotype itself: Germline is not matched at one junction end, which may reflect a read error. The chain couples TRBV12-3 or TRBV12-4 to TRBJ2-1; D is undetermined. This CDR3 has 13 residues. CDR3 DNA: TGTGCCGGCAGTTTACTCAGCGTCAATGAGCAGTTCTTC. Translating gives CAGSLLSVNEQFF.

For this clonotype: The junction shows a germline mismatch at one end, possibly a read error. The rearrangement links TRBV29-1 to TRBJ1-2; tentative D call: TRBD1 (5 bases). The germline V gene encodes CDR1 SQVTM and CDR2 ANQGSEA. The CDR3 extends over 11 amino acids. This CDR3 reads CGVVTGTGYTF. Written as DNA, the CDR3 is TGCGGCGTTGTTACCGGGACTGGCTACACCTTC.

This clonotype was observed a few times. The CDR3 DNA reads TGTGCCAGCAGAGACACCCCTAGCACAGATACGCAGTATTTT. Translating gives CASRDTPSTDTQYF. The V and J genes are TRBV6-6 and TRBJ2-3; D gene uncertain. Trimming took 6 bases from V and 0 from J, leaving 10 bases between them. The CDR3 contains 14 residues. The germline V gene encodes CDR1 MNHNY and CDR2 SVGAGI (reference sequence).

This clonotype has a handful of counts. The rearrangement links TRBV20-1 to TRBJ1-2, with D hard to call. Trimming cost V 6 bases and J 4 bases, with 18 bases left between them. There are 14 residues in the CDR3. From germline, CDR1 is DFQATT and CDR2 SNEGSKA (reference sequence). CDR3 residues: CSAREAQRGYGYTF. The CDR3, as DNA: TGCAGTGCCCGAGAGGCCCAGCGCGGCTATGGCTACACCTTC.

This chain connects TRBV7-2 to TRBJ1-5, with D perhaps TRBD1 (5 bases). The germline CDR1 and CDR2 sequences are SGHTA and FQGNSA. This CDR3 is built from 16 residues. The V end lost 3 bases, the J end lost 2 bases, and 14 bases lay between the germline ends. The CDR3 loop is CASSFVSGLGNQPQHF. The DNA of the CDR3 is TGTGCCAGCAGCTTCGTCTCAGGGCTCGGCAATCAGCCCCAGCATTTT.

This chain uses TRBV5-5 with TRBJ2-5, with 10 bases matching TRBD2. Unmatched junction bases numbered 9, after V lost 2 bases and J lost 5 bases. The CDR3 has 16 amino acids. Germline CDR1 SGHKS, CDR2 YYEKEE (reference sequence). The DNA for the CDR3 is TGTGCCAGCAGCTTCCTAGCGGGAGTTGGTATGGAGACCCAGTACTTC. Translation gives CASSFLAGVGMETQYF. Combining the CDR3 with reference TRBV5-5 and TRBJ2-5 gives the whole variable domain DAGVTQSPTHLIKTRGQQVTLRCSPISGHKSVSWYQQVLGQGPQFIFQYYEKEERGRGNFPDRFSARQFPNYSSELNVNALLLGDSALYLCASSFLAGVGMETQYFGPGTRLLVL.

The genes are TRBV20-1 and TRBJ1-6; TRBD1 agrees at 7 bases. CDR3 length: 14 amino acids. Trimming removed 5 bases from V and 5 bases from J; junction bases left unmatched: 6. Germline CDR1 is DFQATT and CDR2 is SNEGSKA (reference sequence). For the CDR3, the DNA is TGCAGTGCTGGGGGACAGCCTGATAATTCACCCCTCCACTTT. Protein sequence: CSAGGQPDNSPLHF.

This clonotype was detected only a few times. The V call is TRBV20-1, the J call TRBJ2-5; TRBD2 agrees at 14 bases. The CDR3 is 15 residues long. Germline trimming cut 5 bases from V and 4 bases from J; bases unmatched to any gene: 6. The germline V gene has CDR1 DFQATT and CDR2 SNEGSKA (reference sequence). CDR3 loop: CSAPWTSGGIETQYF. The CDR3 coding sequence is TGCAGTGCTCCTTGGACTAGCGGGGGGATAGAGACCCAGTACTTC.

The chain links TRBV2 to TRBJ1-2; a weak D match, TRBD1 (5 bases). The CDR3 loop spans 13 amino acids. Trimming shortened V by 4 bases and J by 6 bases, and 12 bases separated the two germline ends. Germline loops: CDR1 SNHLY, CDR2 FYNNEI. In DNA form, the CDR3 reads TGTGCCAGCAGTGTGGACAAGGCCAATGGCTACACCTTC. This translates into CASSVDKANGYTF.

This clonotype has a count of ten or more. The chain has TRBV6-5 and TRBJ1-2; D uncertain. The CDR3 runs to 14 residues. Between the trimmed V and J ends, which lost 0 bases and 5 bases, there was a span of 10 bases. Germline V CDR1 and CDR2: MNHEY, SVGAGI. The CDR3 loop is CASSYSFSAYGYTF. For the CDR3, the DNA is TGTGCCAGCAGTTACTCTTTTTCTGCATATGGCTACACCTTC.

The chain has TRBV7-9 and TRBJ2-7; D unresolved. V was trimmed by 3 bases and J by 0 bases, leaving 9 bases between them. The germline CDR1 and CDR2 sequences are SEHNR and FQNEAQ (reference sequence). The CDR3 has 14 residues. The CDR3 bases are TGTGCCAGCAGCTTGGCGACGGTCTCCTACGAGCAGTACTTC. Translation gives CASSLATVSYEQYF.

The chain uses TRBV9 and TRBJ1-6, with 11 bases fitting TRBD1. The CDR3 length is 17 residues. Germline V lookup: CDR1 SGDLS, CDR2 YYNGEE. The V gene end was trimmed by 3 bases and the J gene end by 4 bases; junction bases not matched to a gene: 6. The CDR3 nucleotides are TGTGCCAGCAGCGGGACAGGGGGCGGATTGTATAATTCACCCCTCCACTTT. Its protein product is CASSGTGGGLYNSPLHF.

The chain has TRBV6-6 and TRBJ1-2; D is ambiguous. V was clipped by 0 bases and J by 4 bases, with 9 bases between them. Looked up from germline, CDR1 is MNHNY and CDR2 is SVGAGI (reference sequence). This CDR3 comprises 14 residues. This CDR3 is CASSYSKAGYGYTF. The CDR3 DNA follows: TGTGCCAGCAGTTACTCGAAGGCCGGCTATGGCTACACCTTC.

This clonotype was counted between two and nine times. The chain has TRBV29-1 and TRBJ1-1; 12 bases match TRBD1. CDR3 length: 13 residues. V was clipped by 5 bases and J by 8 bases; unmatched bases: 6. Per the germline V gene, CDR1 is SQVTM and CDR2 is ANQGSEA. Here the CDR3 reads CSVLGTGGGEAFF. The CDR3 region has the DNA TGCAGCGTTCTAGGGACAGGGGGCGGGGAAGCTTTCTTT.

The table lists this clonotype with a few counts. CDR3 loop: CSVGGSYYEQYF. In DNA form, the CDR3 reads TGCAGCGTTGGGGGGTCTTACTACGAGCAGTACTTC. V is TRBV29-1 and J is TRBJ2-7; TRBD1 or TRBD2 may be the D gene (5 bases each). Trimming shortened V by 4 bases and J by 3 bases, and 10 bases separated the two germline ends. Germline V gene sequence: CDR1 SQVTM, CDR2 ANQGSEA. CDR3 length equals 12 residues.

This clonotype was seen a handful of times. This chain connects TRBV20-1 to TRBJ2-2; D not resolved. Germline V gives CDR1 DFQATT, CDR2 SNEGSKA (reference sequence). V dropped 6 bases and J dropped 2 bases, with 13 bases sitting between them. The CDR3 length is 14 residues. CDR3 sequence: CSAITRQNTGELFF. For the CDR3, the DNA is TGCAGTGCCATTACCCGACAAAACACCGGGGAGCTGTTTTTT.